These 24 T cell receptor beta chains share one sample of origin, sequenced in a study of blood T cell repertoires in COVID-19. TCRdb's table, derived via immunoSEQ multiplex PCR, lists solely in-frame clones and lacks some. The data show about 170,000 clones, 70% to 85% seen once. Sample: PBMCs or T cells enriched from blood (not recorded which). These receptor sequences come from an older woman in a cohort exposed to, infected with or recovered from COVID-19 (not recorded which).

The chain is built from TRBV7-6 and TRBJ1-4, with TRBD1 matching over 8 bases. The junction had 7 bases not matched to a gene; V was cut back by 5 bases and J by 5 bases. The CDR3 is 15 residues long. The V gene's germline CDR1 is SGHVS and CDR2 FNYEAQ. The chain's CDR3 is CASSATGVSNEKLFF. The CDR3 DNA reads TGTGCCAGCAGCGCGACAGGGGTCTCAAATGAAAAACTGTTTTTT. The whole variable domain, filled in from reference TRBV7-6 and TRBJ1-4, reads GAGVSQSPRYKVTKRGQDVALRCDPISGHVSLYWYRQALGQGPEFLTYFNYEAQQDKSGLPNDRFSAERPEGSISTLTIQRTEQRDSAMYRCASSATGVSNEKLFFGSGTQLSVL.

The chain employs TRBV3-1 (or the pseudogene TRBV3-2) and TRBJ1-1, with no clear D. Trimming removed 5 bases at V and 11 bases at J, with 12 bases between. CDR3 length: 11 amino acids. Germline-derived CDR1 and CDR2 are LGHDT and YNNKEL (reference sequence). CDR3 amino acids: CASSSIGEAFF. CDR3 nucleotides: TGTGCCAGCAGCTCGATCGGGGAGGCTTTCTTT.

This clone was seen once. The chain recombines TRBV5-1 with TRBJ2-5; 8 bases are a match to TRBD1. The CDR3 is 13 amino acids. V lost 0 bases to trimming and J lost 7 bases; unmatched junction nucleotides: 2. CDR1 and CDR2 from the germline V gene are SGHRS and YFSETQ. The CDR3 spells CASSLDGQGTQYF. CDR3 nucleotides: TGCGCCAGCAGCTTGGATGGACAGGGGACCCAGTACTTC.

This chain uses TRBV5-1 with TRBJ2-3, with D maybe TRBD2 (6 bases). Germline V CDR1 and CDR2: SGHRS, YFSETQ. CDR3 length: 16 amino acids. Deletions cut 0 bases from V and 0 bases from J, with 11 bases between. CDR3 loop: CASSLGVLASTDTQYF. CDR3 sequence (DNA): TGCGCCAGCAGCTTGGGGGTACTAGCTAGCACAGATACGCAGTATTTT.

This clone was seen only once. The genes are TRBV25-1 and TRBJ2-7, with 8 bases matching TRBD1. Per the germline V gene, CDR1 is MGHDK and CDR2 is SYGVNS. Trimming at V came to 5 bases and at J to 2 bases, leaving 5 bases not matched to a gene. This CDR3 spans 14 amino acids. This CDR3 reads CASSYTRGPYEQYF. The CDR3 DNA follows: TGTGCCAGCAGTTACACCAGGGGGCCCTACGAGCAGTACTTC.

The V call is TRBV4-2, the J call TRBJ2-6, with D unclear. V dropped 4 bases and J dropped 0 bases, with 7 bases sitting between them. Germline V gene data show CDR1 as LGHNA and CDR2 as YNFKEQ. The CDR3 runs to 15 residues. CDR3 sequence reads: CASSRTDSGANVLTF. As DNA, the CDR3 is TGTGCCAGCAGCCGTACAGACTCTGGGGCCAACGTCCTGACTTTC.

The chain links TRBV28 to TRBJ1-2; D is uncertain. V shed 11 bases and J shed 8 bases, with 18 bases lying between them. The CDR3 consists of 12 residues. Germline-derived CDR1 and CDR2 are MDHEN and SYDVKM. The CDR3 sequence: CASQITARGYTF. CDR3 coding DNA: TGTGCCTCCCAAATTACCGCGAGAGGCTACACCTTC.

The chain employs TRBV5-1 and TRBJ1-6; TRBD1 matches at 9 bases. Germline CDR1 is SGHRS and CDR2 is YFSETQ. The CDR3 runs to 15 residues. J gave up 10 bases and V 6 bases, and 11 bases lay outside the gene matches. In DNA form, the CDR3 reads TGCGCCAGCACCGAATTACAGGGGGCAGGGTCACCCCTCCACTTT. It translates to CASTELQGAGSPLHF.

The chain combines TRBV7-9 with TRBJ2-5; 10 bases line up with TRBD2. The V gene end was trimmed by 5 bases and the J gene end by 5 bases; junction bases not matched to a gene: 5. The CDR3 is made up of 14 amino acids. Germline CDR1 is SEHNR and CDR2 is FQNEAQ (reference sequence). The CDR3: CASSPGLAEETQYF. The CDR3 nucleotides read TGTGCCAGCAGCCCAGGACTAGCGGAGGAGACCCAGTACTTC.

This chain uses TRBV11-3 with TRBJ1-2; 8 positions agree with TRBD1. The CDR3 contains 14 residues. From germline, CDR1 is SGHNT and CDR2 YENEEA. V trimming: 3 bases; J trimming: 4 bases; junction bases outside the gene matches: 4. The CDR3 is CASSLTDRAYGYTF. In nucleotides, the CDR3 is TGTGCCAGCAGCTTGACGGACAGGGCCTATGGCTACACCTTC.

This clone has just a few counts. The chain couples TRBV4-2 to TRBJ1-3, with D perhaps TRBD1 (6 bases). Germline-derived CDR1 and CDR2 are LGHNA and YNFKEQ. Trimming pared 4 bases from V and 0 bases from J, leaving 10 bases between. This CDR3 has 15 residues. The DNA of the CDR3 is TGTGCCAGCAGCCTTGGACAGTCCTCTGGAAACACCATATATTTT. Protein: CASSLGQSSGNTIYF.

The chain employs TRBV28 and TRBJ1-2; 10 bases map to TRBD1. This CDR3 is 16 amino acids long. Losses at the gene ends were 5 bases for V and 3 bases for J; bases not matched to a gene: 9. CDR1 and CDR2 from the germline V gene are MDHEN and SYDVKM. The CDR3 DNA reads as TGTGCCAGCAGTGCCCCGACAGGGGGCGTTGACTATGGCTACACCTTC. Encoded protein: CASSAPTGGVDYGYTF.

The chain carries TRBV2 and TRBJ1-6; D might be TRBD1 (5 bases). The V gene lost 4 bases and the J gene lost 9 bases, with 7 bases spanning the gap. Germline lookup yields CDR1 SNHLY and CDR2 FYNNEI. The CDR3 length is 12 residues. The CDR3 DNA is TGTGCCAGCAGTGCGGGGGTTTCACCCCTCCACTTT. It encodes CASSAGVSPLHF.

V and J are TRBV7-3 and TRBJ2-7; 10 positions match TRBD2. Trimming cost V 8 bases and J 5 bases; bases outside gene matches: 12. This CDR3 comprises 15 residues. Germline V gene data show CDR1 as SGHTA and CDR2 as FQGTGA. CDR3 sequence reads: CASGAAGGFANEQYF. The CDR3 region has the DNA TGTGCCAGCGGAGCAGCGGGAGGGTTTGCGAACGAGCAGTACTTC.

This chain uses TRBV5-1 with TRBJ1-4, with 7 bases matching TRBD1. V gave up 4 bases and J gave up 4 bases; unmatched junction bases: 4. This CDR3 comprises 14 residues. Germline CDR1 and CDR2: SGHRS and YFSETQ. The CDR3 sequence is CASSVDRNNEKLFF. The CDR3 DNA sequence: TGCGCCAGCAGCGTGGACAGGAATAATGAAAAACTGTTTTTT.

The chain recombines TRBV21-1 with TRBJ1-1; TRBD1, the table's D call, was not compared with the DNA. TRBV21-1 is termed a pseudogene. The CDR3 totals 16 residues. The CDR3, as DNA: TGTGCCAGCAGCAGTATGACAGGGGGAGTGAACACTGAAGCTTTCTTT. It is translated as CASSSMTGGVNTEAFF.

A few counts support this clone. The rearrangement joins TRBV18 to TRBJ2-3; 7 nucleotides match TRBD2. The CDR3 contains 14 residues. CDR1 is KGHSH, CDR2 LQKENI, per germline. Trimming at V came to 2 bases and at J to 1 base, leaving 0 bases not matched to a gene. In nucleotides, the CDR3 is TGTGCCAGCTCACCAGGGAGGGGCACAGATACGCAGTATTTT. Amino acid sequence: CASSPGRGTDTQYF.

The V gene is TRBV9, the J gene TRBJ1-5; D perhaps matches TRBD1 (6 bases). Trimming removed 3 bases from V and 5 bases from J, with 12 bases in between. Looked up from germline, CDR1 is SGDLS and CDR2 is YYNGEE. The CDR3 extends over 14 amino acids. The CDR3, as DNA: TGTGCCAGCAGCGCAAACAGGGCGGATCAGCCCCAGCATTTT. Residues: CASSANRADQPQHF.

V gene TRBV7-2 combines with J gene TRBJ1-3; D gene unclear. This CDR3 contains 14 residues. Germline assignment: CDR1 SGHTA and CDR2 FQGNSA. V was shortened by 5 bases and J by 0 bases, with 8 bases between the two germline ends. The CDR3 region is CASSPQISGNTIYF. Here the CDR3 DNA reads TGTGCCAGCAGCCCACAGATCTCTGGAAACACCATATATTTT.

The CDR3 sequence: CASSPGGGGETQYF. The CDR3 nucleotides are TGTGCCAGCAGCCCCGGCGGGGGAGGGGAGACCCAGTACTTC. The chain joins TRBV5-4 to TRBJ2-5; 7 nucleotides match TRBD2. V lost 4 bases to trimming and J lost 5 bases; unmatched junction nucleotides: 8. The CDR3 consists of 14 residues. CDR1 is SGHNT and CDR2 is YYREEE in the germline V gene (reference sequence).

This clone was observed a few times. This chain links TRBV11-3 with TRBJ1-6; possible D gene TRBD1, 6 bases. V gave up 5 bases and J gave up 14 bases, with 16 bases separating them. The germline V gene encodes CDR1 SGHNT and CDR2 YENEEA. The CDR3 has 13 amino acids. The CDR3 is CASSPNPQGSLHF. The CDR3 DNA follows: TGTGCCAGCAGCCCTAATCCACAGGGTTCCCTCCACTTT.

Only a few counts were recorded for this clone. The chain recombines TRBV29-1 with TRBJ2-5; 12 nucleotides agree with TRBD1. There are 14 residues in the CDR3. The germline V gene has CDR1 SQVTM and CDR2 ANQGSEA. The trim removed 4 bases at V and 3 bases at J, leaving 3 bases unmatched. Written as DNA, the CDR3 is TGCAGCGTTGGGGACAGGGGGCATGAAGAGACCCAGTACTTC. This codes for CSVGDRGHEETQYF. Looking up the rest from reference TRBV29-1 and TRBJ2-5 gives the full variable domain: SAVISQKPSRDICQRGTSLTIQCQVDSQVTMMFWYRQQPGQSLTLIATANQGSEATYESGFVIDKFPISRPNLTFSTLTVSNMSPEDSSIYLCSVGDRGHEETQYFGPGTRLLVL.

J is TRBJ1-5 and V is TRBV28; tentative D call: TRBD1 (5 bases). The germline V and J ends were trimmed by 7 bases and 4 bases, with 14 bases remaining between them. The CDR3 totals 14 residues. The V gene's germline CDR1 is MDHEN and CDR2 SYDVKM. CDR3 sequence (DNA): TGTGCCAGCATGCCGGGGGGTCGGAATCAGCCCCAGCATTTT. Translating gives CASMPGGRNQPQHF.

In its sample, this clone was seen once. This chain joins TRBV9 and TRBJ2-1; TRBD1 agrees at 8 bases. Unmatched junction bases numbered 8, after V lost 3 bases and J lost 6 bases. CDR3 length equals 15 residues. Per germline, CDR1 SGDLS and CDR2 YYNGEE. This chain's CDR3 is CASSGGTGGINEQFF. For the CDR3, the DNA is TGTGCCAGCAGCGGAGGAACAGGGGGTATCAATGAGCAGTTCTTC.